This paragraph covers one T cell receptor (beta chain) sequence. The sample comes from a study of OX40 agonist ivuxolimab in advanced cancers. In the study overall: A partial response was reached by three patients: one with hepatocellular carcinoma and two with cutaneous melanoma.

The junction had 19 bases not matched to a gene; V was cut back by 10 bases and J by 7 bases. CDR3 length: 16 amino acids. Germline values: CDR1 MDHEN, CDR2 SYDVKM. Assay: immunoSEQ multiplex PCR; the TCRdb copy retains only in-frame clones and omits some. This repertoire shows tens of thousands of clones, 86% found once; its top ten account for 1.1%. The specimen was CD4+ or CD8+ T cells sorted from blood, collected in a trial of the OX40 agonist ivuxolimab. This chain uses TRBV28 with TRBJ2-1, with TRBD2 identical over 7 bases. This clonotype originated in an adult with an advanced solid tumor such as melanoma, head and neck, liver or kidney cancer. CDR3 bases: TGTGCCACCCTAAGAGGGATGAGCGGGACCATAAATGAGCAGTTCTTC. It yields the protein CATLRGMSGTINEQFF.